Listed here are 30 T cell receptor beta chains from one sample, sequenced in a study of blood T cell repertoires in COVID-19. TCRdb's copy holds only in-frame clones and misses some; the assay was immunoSEQ multiplex PCR. The sample shows tens of thousands of clones, about nine tenths of them seen only once. The sequencing sample was made of peripheral blood. These TCRs come from a man aged 65 to 85 with active or convalescent COVID-19.

The chain joins TRBV11-2 to TRBJ1-4, with 9 bases matching TRBD1. Germline V CDR1 and CDR2: SGHAT, FQNNGV. Trimming at V came to 5 bases and at J to 5 bases, leaving 6 bases not matched to a gene. The CDR3 sequence is 15 residues long. CDR3 bases: TGTGCCAGCAGCCCGCGGGACAGGGCAAATGAAAAACTGTTTTTT. Protein product: CASSPRDRANEKLFF.

The table lists this clone with a count of one. The rearrangement joins TRBV6-6 to TRBJ2-7; 7 bases fit TRBD1. This CDR3 has 14 residues. Germline V CDR1 and CDR2: MNHNY, SVGAGI (reference sequence). V trimming: 5 bases; J trimming: 3 bases; junction bases outside the gene matches: 7. The DNA of the CDR3 is TGTGCCAGCAGTGACCACAGGGGCGTCTACGAGCAGTACTTC. Translating gives CASSDHRGVYEQYF.

V usage is TRBV18 and J usage is TRBJ2-5; D is undetermined. The V gene's germline CDR1 is KGHSH and CDR2 LQKENI. The CDR3 extends over 14 amino acids. Trimming took 2 bases from V and 1 from J, leaving 8 bases between them. This CDR3 is CASSPVGVQETQYF. The CDR3 DNA sequence: TGTGCCAGCTCACCAGTAGGAGTCCAAGAGACCCAGTACTTC. The whole variable domain, remainder taken from reference TRBV18 and TRBJ2-5, is NAGVMQNPRHLVRRRGQEARLRCSPMKGHSHVYWYRQLPEEGLKFMVYLQKENIIDESGMPKERFSAEFPKEGPSILRIQQVVRGDSAAYFCASSPVGVQETQYFGPGTRLLVL.

The rearrangement links TRBV5-1 to TRBJ2-7, with D maybe TRBD1 (6 bases). The CDR3 has 15 amino acids. V gave up 0 bases and J gave up 3 bases, with 13 bases separating them. Germline V CDR1 and CDR2: SGHRS, YFSETQ. CDR3 residues: CASSLDGTLYYEQYF. The CDR3 nucleotides read TGCGCCAGCAGCTTGGACGGGACACTATACTACGAGCAGTACTTC.

This rearrangement joins TRBV5-1 to TRBJ1-5; D ambiguous. The CDR3 is made up of 11 amino acids. Germline V gene data show CDR1 as SGHRS and CDR2 as YFSETQ. The ends were cut back, 7 bases at V and 6 bases at J, with 8 bases in the middle. The CDR3 here is CASRTLQPQHF. The CDR3 DNA reads as TGCGCCAGCCGTACTCTTCAGCCCCAGCATTTT.

The rearrangement links TRBV5-5 to TRBJ1-2; D unclear. This CDR3 contains 14 residues. Germline CDR1 reads SGHKS; CDR2 reads YYEKEE (reference sequence). Trimming took off 2 bases at V and 0 bases at J, with 8 bases between the two ends. This CDR3 reads CASSLQRANYGYTF. The CDR3 DNA follows: TGTGCCAGCAGCTTACAGAGAGCTAACTATGGCTACACCTTC.

The rearrangement uses TRBV19 and TRBJ1-1; 9 bases agree with TRBD1. The CDR3 loop spans 16 amino acids. Trimming removed 3 bases from V and 4 bases from J; junction bases left unmatched: 9. Germline CDR1 and CDR2: LNHDA and SQIVND (reference sequence). CDR3 sequence reads: CASSMTYGTGFTEAFF. CDR3 bases: TGTGCCAGTAGTATGACCTACGGGACAGGGTTCACTGAAGCTTTCTTT.

The V and J genes are TRBV27 and TRBJ2-5; a weak D match, TRBD1 (5 bases). The CDR3 is 16 residues long. The V and J ends lost 0 bases and 1 base respectively, with 12 bases between them. The V gene's germline CDR1 is MNHEY and CDR2 SMNVEV (reference sequence). The chain's CDR3 is CASSLSGQGVQETQYF. The CDR3 nucleotides are TGTGCCAGCAGTTTATCAGGGCAGGGCGTCCAAGAGACCCAGTACTTC.

The rearrangement joins TRBV6-5 to TRBJ2-1, with no clear D. From germline, CDR1 is MNHEY and CDR2 SVGAGI. The V end was cut by 0 bases, the J end by 3 bases, with 9 bases between. The CDR3 length is 15 residues. The CDR3, as DNA: TGTGCCAGCAGTTACTCAGTTGGAGACTACAATGAGCAGTTCTTC. Residues: CASSYSVGDYNEQFF.

V is TRBV5-1 and J is TRBJ1-1; 10 bases fit TRBD1. Trimming removed 4 bases from V and 0 bases from J; junction bases left unmatched: 9. Germline CDR1 reads SGHRS; CDR2 reads YFSETQ. The CDR3 consists of 17 residues. The DNA of the CDR3 is TGCGCCAGCAGCATAGGACAGGGGGTTGCCATGAACACTGAAGCTTTCTTT. This translates into CASSIGQGVAMNTEAFF.

Details on this clone: In the same sample, other DNA sequences code for this CDR3. The chain uses TRBV5-1 and TRBJ1-6; no reliable D call. Trimming removed 0 bases at V and 7 bases at J, with 8 bases between. CDR3 size: 14 residues. Germline CDR1 reads SGHRS; CDR2 reads YFSETQ. The CDR3: CASSLAGSNSPLHF. The CDR3 nucleotides are TGCGCCAGCAGCTTGGCGGGGTCCAATTCACCCCTCCACTTT.

V is TRBV2 and J is TRBJ2-3; a weak D match, TRBD1 (6 bases). Germline V gives CDR1 SNHLY, CDR2 FYNNEI. Trimming pared 4 bases from V and 5 bases from J, leaving 13 bases between. CDR3 length equals 14 residues. This chain's CDR3 is CASSGPGVLDTQYF. In DNA form, the CDR3 reads TGTGCCAGCAGTGGGCCAGGGGTTCTAGATACGCAGTATTTT.

The chain recombines TRBV19 with TRBJ1-1; no reliable D call. CDR1 is LNHDA, CDR2 SQIVND, per germline (reference sequence). V lost 10 bases and J 1 base, leaving 16 bases between the germline ends. The CDR3 sequence is 14 residues long. The CDR3 region has the DNA TGTGCCACCTGGGTAAAAGGGAGGAACACTGAAGCTTTCTTT. Translated: CATWVKGRNTEAFF.

This clone has just a few counts. This sequence joins TRBV4-3 and TRBJ1-6; perhaps TRBD1 as D (6 bases). V was cut by 4 bases and J by 7 bases, with 14 bases left in between. This CDR3 is built from 15 residues. Germline V gene lookup returns CDR1 LGHNA and CDR2 YSLEER. This CDR3 reads CASSPQGSQNSPLHF. The CDR3 DNA follows: TGCGCCAGCAGCCCGCAGGGGAGTCAAAATTCACCCCTCCACTTT.

V usage is TRBV7-9 and J usage is TRBJ1-4; 7 positions match TRBD1. Germline V lookup: CDR1 SEHNR, CDR2 FQNEAQ (reference sequence). The CDR3 has 15 amino acids. Trimming took 4 bases from V and 1 from J; bases not matched to a gene: 3. The CDR3 sequence: CASSSRGKTNEKLFF. CDR3 in DNA: TGTGCCAGCAGCTCCAGGGGGAAAACTAATGAAAAACTGTTTTTT.

This clone was counted a few times. J is TRBJ2-7 and V is TRBV30; 7 bases map to TRBD2. Germline CDR1 and CDR2: GTSNPN and SVGIG (reference sequence). This CDR3 has 14 amino acids. V was pared by 0 bases and J by 2 bases, with 4 bases of the junction left unmatched. CDR3 amino acids: CAWSVSGDPYEQYF. In DNA form, the CDR3 reads TGTGCCTGGAGTGTAAGCGGGGACCCCTACGAGCAGTACTTC.

The V gene is TRBV5-4, the J gene TRBJ1-5, with 10 bases aligning to TRBD1. The CDR3 has 16 residues. CDR1 and CDR2 (germline): SGHNT, YYREEE (reference sequence). Trimming at V came to 3 bases and at J to 3 bases, leaving 6 bases not matched to a gene. The CDR3, as DNA: TGTGCCAGCAGCTCTTGGACAGGGGGACTCAATCAGCCCCAGCATTTT. It yields the protein CASSSWTGGLNQPQHF.

V usage is TRBV7-3 and J usage is TRBJ1-1; 9 positions agree with TRBD1. Unmatched junction bases numbered 5, after V lost 6 bases and J lost 0 bases. This CDR3 contains 15 residues. Germline CDR1 SGHTA, CDR2 FQGTGA. CDR3 sequence (DNA): TGTGCCAGCAGAAGGACAGGGGATTTGAACACTGAAGCTTTCTTT. Its protein is CASRRTGDLNTEAFF.

The V and J genes are TRBV9 and TRBJ2-1; 7 bases agree with TRBD2. The CDR3 runs to 15 residues. CDR1 is SGDLS, CDR2 YYNGEE, per germline. V lost 3 bases and J lost 0; bases outside the gene matches: 3. The CDR3 DNA reads TGTGCCAGCAGCGCGACTAGCCGCTCCTACAATGAGCAGTTCTTC. Its protein is CASSATSRSYNEQFF.

The V and J genes are TRBV7-9 and TRBJ1-5; D perhaps matches TRBD1 (5 bases). V was clipped by 2 bases and J by 3 bases, with 8 bases between them. CDR1 SEHNR and CDR2 FQNEAQ come from the germline V gene (reference sequence). There are 14 residues in the CDR3. CDR3 coding DNA: TGTGCCAGCAGCTTAACGGGGGACAATCAGCCCCAGCATTTT. It yields the protein CASSLTGDNQPQHF.

V and J are TRBV30 and TRBJ1-1; D may be TRBD1 (5 bases). V lost 1 base and J lost 2, with 14 bases in between. This CDR3 spans 15 amino acids. Germline-derived CDR1 and CDR2 are GTSNPN and SVGIG (reference sequence). The DNA of the CDR3 is TGTGCCTGGAGTGGTATTGGCAGGGTCAACACTGAAGCTTTCTTT. Protein sequence: CAWSGIGRVNTEAFF.

The CDR3 loop is CASSLAATNEKLFF. The CDR3 coding sequence is TGTGCCAGCAGCTTGGCCGCAACTAATGAAAAACTGTTTTTT. The V call is TRBV5-6, the J call TRBJ1-4; D remains ambiguous. V was trimmed by 0 bases and J by 0 bases, leaving 3 bases between them. Germline V gives CDR1 SGHDT, CDR2 YYEEEE. The CDR3 extends over 14 amino acids.

V is TRBV3-1 (or the pseudogene TRBV3-2) and J is TRBJ2-2; maybe TRBD2 (5 bases). The CDR3 runs to 17 residues. The germline CDR1 and CDR2 sequences are LGHDT and YNNKEL (reference sequence). V was clipped by 0 bases and J by 3 bases, with 14 bases between them. The CDR3: CASSQEGLTKDTGELFF. CDR3 coding DNA: TGTGCCAGCAGCCAAGAAGGACTGACGAAGGACACCGGGGAGCTGTTTTTT.

This clone was seen more than once but under ten times. V usage is TRBV6-5 and J usage is TRBJ1-4; 11 bases match TRBD1. V gave up 8 bases and J gave up 6 bases; unmatched junction bases: 5. Per germline, CDR1 MNHEY and CDR2 SVGAGI. The CDR3 consists of 14 residues. CDR3 sequence (DNA): TGTGCCAGCGGACGGGACAGGGGGTATGAAAAACTGTTTTTT. Amino acids: CASGRDRGYEKLFF.

The gene calls are TRBV5-1 and TRBJ2-3, with 14 bases fitting TRBD2. Germline lookup yields CDR1 SGHRS and CDR2 YFSETQ. The ends lost 4 bases at V and 6 bases at J; junction bases unmatched: 10. This CDR3 spans 17 amino acids. The CDR3 nucleotides read TGCGCCAGCAGCCCTCCGACTAGCGGGGGGGCCTTGGATACGCAGTATTTT. Translated: CASSPPTSGGALDTQYF.

The J gene is TRBJ1-1, the V gene TRBV9, with D uncertain. CDR1 is SGDLS, CDR2 YYNGEE, per germline. Trimming took off 3 bases at V and 0 bases at J, with 18 bases between the two ends. The CDR3 extends over 17 amino acids. The CDR3 loop reads CASSGTIHGSLNTEAFF. As DNA, the CDR3 is TGTGCCAGCAGCGGGACTATCCACGGGAGCTTGAACACTGAAGCTTTCTTT.

In this sample, this clone turned up once. The chain recombines TRBV3-1 (or the pseudogene TRBV3-2) with TRBJ2-4; maybe TRBD1 (6 bases). Germline V gene sequence: CDR1 LGHDT, CDR2 YNNKEL (reference sequence). V gave up 4 bases and J gave up 9 bases, with 13 bases separating them. This CDR3 is built from 13 residues. CDR3 residues: CASSRTESTIQYF. The CDR3 DNA sequence: TGTGCCAGCAGCCGGACAGAATCTACCATTCAGTACTTC.

V is TRBV7-9 and J is TRBJ2-5, with D possibly TRBD1 on 7 matching bases. Germline V CDR1 and CDR2: SEHNR, FQNEAQ (reference sequence). This CDR3 is built from 14 residues. The germline V and J ends were trimmed by 3 bases and 5 bases, with 13 bases remaining between them. CDR3 loop: CASSFQGGEETQYF. Here the CDR3 DNA reads TGTGCCAGCAGCTTTCAGGGGGGCGAGGAGACCCAGTACTTC. Supplemented by reference TRBV7-9 and TRBJ2-5, the full variable domain reads DTGVSQNPRHKITKRGQNVTFRCDPISEHNRLYWYRQTLGQGPEFLTYFQNEAQLEKSRLLSDRFSAERPKGSFSTLEIQRTEQGDSAMYLCASSFQGGEETQYFGPGTRLLVL.

The chain has TRBV30 and TRBJ1-1; D is undetermined. Deletions cut 2 bases from V and 5 bases from J, with 12 bases between. The V gene's germline CDR1 is GTSNPN and CDR2 SVGIG (reference sequence). The CDR3 loop spans 13 amino acids. This CDR3 reads CAWSPNDGTEAFF. As DNA, the CDR3 is TGTGCCTGGAGTCCTAACGACGGGACTGAAGCTTTCTTT.

The chain carries TRBV7-9 and TRBJ1-1; 7 nucleotides match TRBD1. The CDR3 spans 16 residues. Germline V CDR1 and CDR2: SEHNR, FQNEAQ (reference sequence). Trimming removed 4 bases from V and 3 bases from J; junction bases left unmatched: 11. The CDR3 protein is CASSSLRSRGDTEAFF. CDR3 DNA sequence: TGTGCCAGCAGCTCACTTAGAAGCAGGGGGGACACTGAAGCTTTCTTT.